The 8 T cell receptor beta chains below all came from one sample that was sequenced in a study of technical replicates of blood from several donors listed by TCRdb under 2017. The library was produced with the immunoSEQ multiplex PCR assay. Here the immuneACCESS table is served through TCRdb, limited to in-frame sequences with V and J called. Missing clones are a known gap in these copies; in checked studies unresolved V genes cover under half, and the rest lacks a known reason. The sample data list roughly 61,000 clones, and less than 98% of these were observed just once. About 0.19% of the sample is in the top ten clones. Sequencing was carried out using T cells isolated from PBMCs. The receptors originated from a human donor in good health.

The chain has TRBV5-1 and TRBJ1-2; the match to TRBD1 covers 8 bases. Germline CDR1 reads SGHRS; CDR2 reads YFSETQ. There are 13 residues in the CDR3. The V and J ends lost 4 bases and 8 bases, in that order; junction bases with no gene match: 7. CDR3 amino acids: CASSGRTGFGYTF. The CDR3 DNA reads TGCGCCAGCAGCGGGCGGACAGGGTTCGGCTACACCTTC.

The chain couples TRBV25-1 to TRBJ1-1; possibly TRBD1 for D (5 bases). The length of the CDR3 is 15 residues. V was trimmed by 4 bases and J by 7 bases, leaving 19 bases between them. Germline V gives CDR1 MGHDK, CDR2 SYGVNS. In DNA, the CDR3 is TGTGCCAGCAGTGGCCGGGACCAGGGAGGCGGTGAAGCTTTCTTT. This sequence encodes CASSGRDQGGGEAFF.

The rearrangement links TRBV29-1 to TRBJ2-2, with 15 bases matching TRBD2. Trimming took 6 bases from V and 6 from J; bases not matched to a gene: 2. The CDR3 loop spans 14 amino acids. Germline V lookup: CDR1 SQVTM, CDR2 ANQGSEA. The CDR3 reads CSVGLAGGAGELFF. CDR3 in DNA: TGCAGCGTCGGACTAGCGGGGGGGGCCGGGGAGCTGTTTTTT.

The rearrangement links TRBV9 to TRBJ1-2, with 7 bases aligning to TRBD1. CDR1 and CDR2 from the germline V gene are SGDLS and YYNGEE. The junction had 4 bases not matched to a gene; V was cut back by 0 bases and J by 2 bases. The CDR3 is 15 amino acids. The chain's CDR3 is CASSVGSGGNYGYTF. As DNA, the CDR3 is TGTGCCAGCAGCGTAGGTTCAGGGGGAAACTATGGCTACACCTTC.

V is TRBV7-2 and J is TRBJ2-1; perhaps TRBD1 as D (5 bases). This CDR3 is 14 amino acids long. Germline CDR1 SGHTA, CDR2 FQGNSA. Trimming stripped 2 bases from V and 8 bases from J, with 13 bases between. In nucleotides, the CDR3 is TGTGCCAGCAGCTTACTGCTACAGGCGGATGAGCAGTTCTTC. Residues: CASSLLLQADEQFF.

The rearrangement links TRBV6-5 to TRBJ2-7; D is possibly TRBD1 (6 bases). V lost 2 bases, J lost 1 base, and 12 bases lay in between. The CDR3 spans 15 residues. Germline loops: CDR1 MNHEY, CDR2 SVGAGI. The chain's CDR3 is CASSYGQGISYEQYF. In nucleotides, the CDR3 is TGTGCCAGCAGTTACGGGCAGGGGATATCCTACGAGCAGTACTTC.

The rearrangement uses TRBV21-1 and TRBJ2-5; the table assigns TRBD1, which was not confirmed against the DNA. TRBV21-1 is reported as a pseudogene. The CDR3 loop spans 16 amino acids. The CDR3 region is CASSTRTARYQETQYF. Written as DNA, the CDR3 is TGTGCCAGCAGTACCAGGACAGCCCGGTACCAAGAGACCCAGTACTTC.

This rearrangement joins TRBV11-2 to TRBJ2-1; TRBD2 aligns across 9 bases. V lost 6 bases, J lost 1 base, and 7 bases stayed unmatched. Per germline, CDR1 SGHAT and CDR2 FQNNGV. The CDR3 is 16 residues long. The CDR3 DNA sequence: TGTGCCAGCAGTCGAAGGACTAGCGATTCCTACAATGAGCAGTTCTTC. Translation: CASSRRTSDSYNEQFF.